Below, 10 T cell receptor beta chains from the same sample are listed, as sequenced in a study of identical twins. A single record per CDR3 protein comes from TCRdb applying MiXCR to the 5' RACE reads. The table includes fewer than 900,000 distinct CDR3 sequences, about 20% detected once. The sample also formed part of further work on T cells expressing NK-cell markers.

Input material: PBMCs. These receptors came from a woman between 18 and 30 years old in good health.

V usage is TRBV20-1 and J usage is TRBJ2-3, with TRBD1 as a possible D gene (5 bases). V lost 1 base and J 2 bases, leaving 19 bases between the germline ends. From germline, CDR1 is DFQATT and CDR2 SNEGSKA (reference sequence). This CDR3 region has 17 residues. The CDR3 bases are TGCAGTGCTAGAGTTCCTCAGGGCCGCGCCGACACAGATACGCAGTATTTT. It is translated as CSARVPQGRADTDTQYF.

With regard to this clonotype: A much larger clone sits a single nucleotide away, making a read error possible. The chain is built from TRBV3-1 and TRBJ2-2; D might be TRBD2 (6 bases). The germline V gene encodes CDR1 LGHDT and CDR2 YNNKEL (reference sequence). This CDR3 region has 13 residues. CDR3 sequence reads: CASCQAGTGELFF. CDR3 DNA: TGTGCCAGCTGCCAGGCGGGAACCGGGGAGCTGTTTTTT.

This clonotype was recorded a few times. The genes are TRBV2 and TRBJ2-7; TRBD2 is a possible D gene (5 bases). This CDR3 has 12 amino acids. Trimming took 5 bases from V and 5 from J, leaving 10 bases between them. Germline-derived CDR1 and CDR2 are SNHLY and FYNNEI. In nucleotides, the CDR3 is TGTGCCAGCAGTTGGACTTGGAACGAGCAGTACTTC. Amino acids: CASSWTWNEQYF.

This clonotype was observed a handful of times. V is TRBV29-1 and J is TRBJ2-1, with D maybe TRBD2 (6 bases). Trimming took off 4 bases at V and 7 bases at J, with 14 bases between the two ends. This CDR3 is built from 13 residues. Germline-derived CDR1 and CDR2 are SQVTM and ANQGSEA. CDR3 nucleotide sequence: TGCAGCGTTGCTTACGGGAGCGGAAATGAGCAGTTCTTC. Protein sequence: CSVAYGSGNEQFF.

This clonotype was picked up a small number of times. The chain combines TRBV12-3 or TRBV12-4 with TRBJ2-3; 9 bases fit TRBD2. V lost 4 bases to trimming and J lost 4 bases; unmatched junction nucleotides: 6. The CDR3 has 15 residues. The CDR3 DNA sequence: TGTGCCAGCAGTTATGATAGCGGGAGTTCAGATACGCAGTATTTT. Protein sequence: CASSYDSGSSDTQYF.

This chain uses TRBV11-3 with TRBJ2-2; maybe TRBD1 (6 bases). V shed 4 bases and J shed 5 bases, with 14 bases lying between them. Germline V gives CDR1 SGHNT, CDR2 YENEEA. The CDR3 totals 15 residues. The CDR3 DNA reads as TGTGCCAGCAGCTCGAGAGGGGGTAGGACCGGGGAGCTGTTTTTT. It yields the protein CASSSRGGRTGELFF.

In this sample, this clonotype turned up a few times. This chain joins TRBV6-5 and TRBJ2-2, with D unclear. Germline V gives CDR1 MNHEY, CDR2 SVGAGI. The CDR3 is made up of 15 amino acids. V was trimmed by 4 bases and J by 0 bases, leaving 9 bases between them. CDR3: CASSSHSTNTGELFF. The CDR3 DNA sequence: TGTGCCAGCAGTTCCCACTCCACGAACACCGGGGAGCTGTTTTTT.

The chain uses TRBV20-1 and TRBJ1-1; D remains ambiguous. Germline values: CDR1 DFQATT, CDR2 SNEGSKA (reference sequence). The CDR3 is made up of 13 amino acids. Trimming shortened V by 0 bases and J by 5 bases, and 10 bases separated the two germline ends. The CDR3 DNA follows: TGCAGTGCTAGAGATCTTGGGCGGACTGAAGCTTTCTTT. Its protein product is CSARDLGRTEAFF.

The chain carries TRBV6-5 and TRBJ2-5; 11 bases agree with TRBD1. This CDR3 contains 17 residues. CDR1 and CDR2 from the germline V gene are MNHEY and SVGAGI. V gave up 0 bases and J gave up 2 bases; unmatched junction bases: 5. The chain's CDR3 is CASSYSRTGGGQETQYF. Written as DNA, the CDR3 is TGTGCCAGCAGTTACTCTCGGACAGGGGGCGGACAAGAGACCCAGTACTTC.

This clonotype was counted between two and nine times. This chain connects TRBV5-1 to TRBJ2-3, with 8 bases matching TRBD2. CDR3 length: 17 residues. V dropped 0 bases and J dropped 1; count of bases not matched to a gene: 7. Germline lookup yields CDR1 SGHRS and CDR2 YFSETQ. The CDR3 reads CASSLVGAGAGTDTQYF. The CDR3 bases are TGCGCCAGCAGCTTGGTTGGAGCGGGAGCCGGCACAGATACGCAGTATTTT.